A single T cell receptor beta chain is shown here with its context. The data were taken from a study of shared clonotypes between healthy human individuals. The authors distributed each subset's genomic DNA evenly over several immunoSEQ plates. Measured with immunoSEQ multiplex PCR; TCRdb has only the in-frame clones, and not every one. This table has a few million clones, 92% appearing once. V was shortened by 5 bases and J by 0 bases, with 14 bases between the two germline ends. This CDR3 is built from 15 residues. The germline CDR1 and CDR2 sequences are SGHAT and FQNNGV. The V gene is TRBV11-2, the J gene TRBJ2-7, with TRBD1 as a possible D gene (8 bases). This sequence was found in a man between 18 and 35 years old in good health. Some clones in this sample may be carry-over from other donors' samples. The sequenced sample was naive CD4+ T cells from PBMCs. Regarding subset: CD45RA+ positively selected. The CDR3 here is CASSLTGGDSYEQYF. The CDR3 bases are TGTGCCAGCAGCCTAACAGGGGGGGACTCCTACGAGCAGTACTTC.